This T cell receptor beta chain was identified during a study of cytomegalovirus exposure and HLA in healthy donors. Study-wide context: When 300 to 500 donors were genotyped, roughly four fifths of them were found to fall in the Caucasian-associated ancestry cluster. The study, taken as a whole, reports: TCR beta V- and J-gene trimming, according to a later analysis, was linked to a missense DCLRE1C variant. It has been reported that TCR beta sequences accurately predicted the HLA-A and HLA-B alleles of most subjects.

This clone has just a few counts. Its specificity is not known. It was with 60 Vbeta and 13 Jbeta primers that the PCR ran. TCRdb keeps only in-frame clones here, not all; method: immunoSEQ multiplex PCR. Among 65,000 to 85,000 clones, around 70% were seen once, and the ten largest hold around 15%. This clonotype originated in a male donor in good health and CMV-seropositive. Sequencing used PBMCs.

CDR3 residues: CASSIGTVSGNTIYF. In DNA, the CDR3 is TGTGCCAGTAGTATAGGGACAGTCTCTGGAAACACCATATATTTT. This sequence joins TRBV19 and TRBJ1-3; D may be TRBD1 (6 bases). The CDR3 length is 15 residues. Trimming shortened V by 1 base and J by 0 bases, and 7 bases separated the two germline ends. Per germline, CDR1 LNHDA and CDR2 SQIVND (reference sequence).